The sequence of this TCR beta chain was determined in a study of blood T cells in healthy people across ages (dated by TCRdb to between 2014 and 2016). A note on the overall study: In model experiments, template switching captured roughly one uniquely barcoded TCR beta cDNA molecule for every two T cells. To track age-related changes in TCR beta repertoire diversity, the study relied on deep sequencing normalized with unique cDNA molecular identifiers. Donors were grouped into four age groups: young (average approximately 15 years), middle-aged (roughly 38), aged (about 60) and long-lived (about 90). Donors of different ages were randomly distributed across sequencing lanes to avoid experimental bias. Using the same blood draw, the study looked at two additional independent replicas of 1 million unique cDNA reads for two donors, one aged 18 to 29 and the other aged 80 or older.

Concerning this clonotype: Its antigen specificity is not known. No base-level quality is on record; no much larger clone is a single base apart.

The donors were about 40 Caucasian individuals from Russia, aged roughly 6 to 100 years, who were systemically healthy. Each donor gave ten milliliters of peripheral blood, drawn into EDTA-treated Vacutainer tubes. PBMCs were isolated by Ficoll-Paque density-gradient centrifugation, with at least 6 million obtained per sample. Trizol reagent was used to extract total RNA from the PBMCs, yielding at least 5.5 micrograms per sample. The percentages of naive CD45RAhigh/CD27high T cells were determined by flow cytometry on a PBMC aliquot from every donor. The CDR3 goes from the cysteine to the phenylalanine over 10 residues. The DNA shown is the 30-base CDR3, in frame from base 1. As encoded in the germline V gene, CDR1 is MNHNS while CDR2 is SASEGT. V drops 2 bases and J drops 6 bases, leaving 2 bases in between. Overall study results and their limits: Compared with the aged group, the long-lived group had more naive CD4+ T cells, fewer expanded clones and increased TCR diversity, a pattern suggesting age selection. As age increased, observed TCR beta diversity per million T cells dropped in a roughly linear way, and a significant reduction was already evident by age roughly 40. Estimates of total diversity from one million sequenced T cells were regarded as lower bounds and underestimates. Because donor CMV infection status was unknown, age-related changes in expanded clonotypes were potentially confounded. There was a strong correlation between observed TCR beta diversity and the percentage of naive T cells measured by flow cytometry. Conclusive comparison of naive and antigen-experienced compartments was prevented by the profiling of bulk unsorted PBMCs.

The library was built by means of 5' RACE. The sequencing machine was an Illumina HiSeq 2500. A second PCR of roughly 7 to 11 cycles was performed with a sample-barcoded 5' primer and a J-beta primer mix. A unique molecular identifier was introduced onto each TCR beta cDNA molecule by a template-switch 5' adaptor carrying 12 random nucleotides. Each sample yielded at least 3 million CDR3-containing paired-end reads. All of the RNA was converted into first-strand cDNA using the Mint cDNA synthesis kit, with a TRBC-specific oligonucleotide serving as the primer. All cDNA was treated with uracil-DNA glycosylase and then went through a first 18-cycle PCR with the universal primers M1SS and BC2_uni_R. The authors' pipeline ran thus. For normalization, 1 million high-quality reads were randomly selected from each sample, with every read carrying a distinct molecular identifier. Instead of being binned into consensus sequences, reads with shared molecular identifiers were discarded. MiTCR, run with a Q25 quality threshold and the strictest error-elimination algorithm, handled CDR3 identification, clonotype clustering and error correction. A nonparametric unseen species model using Euler transformation provided a lower-bound estimate of total TCR beta diversity. TCRdb reworked the public reads: Q25 trimming with fastp, MiXCR clone assembly, productive beta chains retained. Each record represents a unique CDR3 protein, reported with the most common genes and DNA among its rows. These V and J calls originate from TCRdb's pipeline instead of the authors' own analysis. This sample comprises about 900,000 distinct CDR3 sequences, 62% of them detected only once. Together, the top ten hold 28% of the sample.

This clonotype was obtained from a young man in good health. The sequenced sample was blood. Recombination joined TRBV6-1 with TRBJ2-7, with the D gene too uncertain to name. The bases are TGTGCCAGCAGTGAATTCGAGCAGTACTTC. Translation gives CASSEFEQYF.